The sequence of this T cell receptor (beta chain) was determined in a study of T cells after yellow fever vaccination. In TCRdb, the 5' RACE reads were re-called with MiXCR into one record per CDR3 protein. The top ten hold about a third of the sample, which has approximately 160,000 distinct CDR3 sequences, about a tenth seen once. This TCR was recovered from a man between 18 and 35 years old who received the YFV17D yellow fever vaccine. This material consisted of CD8+ T cells sorted from PBMCs, taken 45 days after the yellow fever booster vaccination.

The CDR3 sequence: CASSLFSSTYYNEQFF. The CDR3 DNA follows: TGTGCCAGCAGTTTATTCAGTTCCACTTACTACAATGAGCAGTTCTTC. The J gene is TRBJ2-1, the V gene TRBV27; D is ambiguous. Germline CDR1 is MNHEY and CDR2 is SMNVEV (reference sequence). This CDR3 spans 16 amino acids. V was shortened by 1 base and J by 3 bases, with 13 bases between the two germline ends.